The T cell receptor beta chain described here comes from a study of cytomegalovirus exposure and HLA in healthy donors. 60 Vbeta and 13 Jbeta primers were used in PCR. The data were produced by immunoSEQ multiplex PCR, yet TCRdb's version contains in-frame clones alone and is incomplete. This table holds around 150,000 clones, approximately 82% found once. The CDR3 contains 14 residues. Germline CDR1 is MNHEY and CDR2 is SVGAGI. Trimming pared 2 bases from V and 1 base from J, leaving 8 bases between. Donors consisted of healthy bone marrow donors. The V call is TRBV6-5, the J call TRBJ1-1, with no clear D. The specimen was PBMCs. The TCR sequence derives from a woman aged 40 to 55 in good health and CMV-seropositive. CDR3 DNA sequence: TGTGCCAGCAGTTACAACAGACCGAACACTGAAGCTTTCTTT. Residues: CASSYNRPNTEAFF.